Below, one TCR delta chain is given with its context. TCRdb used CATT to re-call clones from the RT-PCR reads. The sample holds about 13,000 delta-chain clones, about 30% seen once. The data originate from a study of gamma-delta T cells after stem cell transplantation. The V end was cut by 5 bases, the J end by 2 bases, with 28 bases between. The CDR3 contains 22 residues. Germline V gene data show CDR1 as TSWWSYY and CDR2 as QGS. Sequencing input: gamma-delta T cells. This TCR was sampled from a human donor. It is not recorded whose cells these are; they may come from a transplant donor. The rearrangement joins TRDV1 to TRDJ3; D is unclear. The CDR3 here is CALGPFRRLVATIPWDTRQMFF. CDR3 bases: TGTGCTCTTGGGCCTTTCCGACGTCTGGTGGCCACAATCCCCTGGGACACCCGACAGATGTTTTTC.